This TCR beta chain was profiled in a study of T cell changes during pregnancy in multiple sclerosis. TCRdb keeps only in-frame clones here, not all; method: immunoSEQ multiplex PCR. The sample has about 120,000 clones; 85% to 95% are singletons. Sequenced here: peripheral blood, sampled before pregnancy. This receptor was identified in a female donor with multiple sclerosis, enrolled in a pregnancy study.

CDR3 protein: CASSTGQPNQPQHF. In nucleotides, the CDR3 is TGTGCCAGCAGTACCGGACAGCCTAATCAGCCCCAGCATTTT. The V gene is TRBV6-5, the J gene TRBJ1-5; perhaps TRBD1 as D (6 bases). Germline values: CDR1 MNHEY, CDR2 SVGAGI. There are 14 residues in the CDR3. The V and J ends lost 5 bases and 4 bases respectively, with 12 bases between them.